One and the same sample provided the 26 T cell receptor beta chains below, sequenced in a study of cytomegalovirus exposure and HLA in healthy donors. Researchers ran the PCR with 60 Vbeta and 13 Jbeta primers. Method: immunoSEQ multiplex PCR; TCRdb's copy keeps in-frame clones and lacks some. The repertoire holds fewer than 250,000 clones, with more than 75% as singletons. Material for sequencing was PBMCs. The receptors derive from a male donor in good health and CMV-seronegative.

The chain recombines TRBV5-1 with TRBJ2-3; D gene unclear. V gave up 4 bases and J gave up 0 bases, with 15 bases separating them. Germline-derived CDR1 and CDR2 are SGHRS and YFSETQ. This CDR3 has 16 residues. The DNA for the CDR3 is TGCGCCAGCAGCCCGCGGCCCCGGATGAGCACAGATACGCAGTATTTT. Residues: CASSPRPRMSTDTQYF.

This clone has just a few counts. The chain joins TRBV11-2 to TRBJ1-1, with a tentative D call TRBD1 (5 bases). The CDR3 is 11 amino acids. The germline gives CDR1 SGHAT, CDR2 FQNNGV. V was pared by 10 bases and J by 11 bases, with 17 bases between. The CDR3 region has the DNA TGTGCCAACGGTCGGGCAGGGTCGGCTTTCTTT. This translates into CANGRAGSAFF. Supplemented by reference TRBV11-2 and TRBJ1-1, the full variable domain reads EAGVAQSPRYKIIEKRQSVAFWCNPISGHATLYWYQQILGQGPKLLIQFQNNGVVDDSQLPKDRFSAERLKGVDSTLKIQPAKLEDSAVYLCANGRAGSAFFGQGTRLTVV.

The CDR3 region has the DNA TGTGCCAGCAGCCGGACAGAGCAAGAGACCCAGTACTTC. It yields the protein CASSRTEQETQYF. V gene TRBV5-4 combines with J gene TRBJ2-5, with D possibly TRBD1 on 6 matching bases. CDR1 SGHNT and CDR2 YYREEE come from the germline V gene (reference sequence). The V gene lost 4 bases and the J gene lost 2 bases, with 9 bases spanning the gap. The CDR3 loop spans 13 amino acids.

The chain has TRBV9 and TRBJ1-2; TRBD1 agrees at 7 bases. Germline CDR1 is SGDLS and CDR2 is YYNGEE. Trimming at V came to 2 bases and at J to 8 bases, leaving 12 bases not matched to a gene. The CDR3 sequence is 15 residues long. The CDR3 DNA sequence: TGTGCCAGCAGCGTGCTGACAGGGAGCTTGAACGGCTACACCTTC. Protein product: CASSVLTGSLNGYTF.

This chain connects TRBV28 to TRBJ2-7; D perhaps matches TRBD2 (5 bases). The ends were cut back, 2 bases at V and 2 bases at J, with 10 bases in the middle. Per the germline V gene, CDR1 is MDHEN and CDR2 is SYDVKM. This CDR3 is built from 14 residues. This CDR3 is CASSLTGTTYEQYF. The CDR3 region has the DNA TGTGCCAGCAGTTTAACGGGAACCACCTACGAGCAGTACTTC.

With respect to this clone: Germline and junction disagree at one end, which may indicate a read error. The rearrangement links TRBV11-2 to TRBJ1-1; 7 nucleotides line up with TRBD1. Germline-derived CDR1 and CDR2 are SGHAT and FQNNGV. The CDR3 extends over 12 amino acids. The CDR3 is CASSLPTGRAFF. The CDR3 nucleotides read TGTGCAAGCAGCCTTCCGACAGGGAGAGCTTTCTTT.

The chain carries TRBV6-5 and TRBJ1-2; 7 nucleotides match TRBD1. The germline CDR1 and CDR2 sequences are MNHEY and SVGAGI. The V gene end was trimmed by 6 bases and the J gene end by 7 bases; junction bases not matched to a gene: 11. This CDR3 has 14 amino acids. As DNA, the CDR3 is TGTGCCAGCAGCTCGACAGGGAGTATGCGTGGCTACACCTTC. It encodes CASSSTGSMRGYTF.

This chain links TRBV29-1 with TRBJ2-1; D unresolved. Germline V gene lookup returns CDR1 SQVTM and CDR2 ANQGSEA. The ends were cut back, 5 bases at V and 5 bases at J, with 10 bases in the middle. CDR3 length equals 12 residues. CDR3 nucleotides: TGCAGCGTTAGCCCGCCGAACAATGAGCAGTTCTTC. This translates into CSVSPPNNEQFF.

The genes are TRBV30 and TRBJ2-3, with TRBD2 matching 8 bases. Trimming at V came to 3 bases and at J to 3 bases, leaving 8 bases not matched to a gene. The germline gives CDR1 GTSNPN, CDR2 SVGIG (reference sequence). This CDR3 spans 15 amino acids. The CDR3 spells CAWSLGGGRTDTQYF. CDR3 bases: TGTGCCTGGAGCCTCGGGGGGGGCAGGACAGATACGCAGTATTTT.

The chain combines TRBV19 with TRBJ2-3; 9 positions agree with TRBD2. The CDR3 totals 14 residues. CDR1 and CDR2 (germline): LNHDA, SQIVND (reference sequence). V dropped 6 bases and J dropped 5; count of bases not matched to a gene: 6. CDR3 sequence reads: CASSPKLAGDTQYF. The CDR3 nucleotides read TGTGCCAGTAGCCCTAAACTAGCGGGAGATACGCAGTATTTT. Using reference TRBV19 and TRBJ2-3 for the parts outside the CDR3, the full variable domain is DGGITQSPKYLFRKEGQNVTLSCEQNLNHDAMYWYRQDPGQGLRLIYYSQIVNDFQKGDIAEGYSVSREKKESFPLTVTSAQKNPTAFYLCASSPKLAGDTQYFGPGTRLTVL.

V is TRBV9 and J is TRBJ2-7; TRBD2 aligns across 13 bases. Germline assignment: CDR1 SGDLS and CDR2 YYNGEE. Trimming cost V 3 bases and J 5 bases; bases outside gene matches: 11. The CDR3 is 17 amino acids. The CDR3 DNA reads as TGTGCCAGCAGCGCGGCCGGGACTAGCGGGATCCAGGACGAGCAGTACTTC. Protein sequence: CASSAAGTSGIQDEQYF.

V and J are TRBV10-3 and TRBJ2-7, with TRBD1 matching 10 bases. Unmatched junction bases numbered 3, after V lost 5 bases and J lost 2 bases. The CDR3 consists of 14 residues. Looked up from germline, CDR1 is ENHRY and CDR2 is SYGVKD. CDR3 protein: CAISSGTGAYEQYF. The CDR3 DNA reads TGTGCCATCAGTTCCGGGACAGGGGCCTACGAGCAGTACTTC.

The chain uses TRBV5-8 and TRBJ2-7, with no clear D. Per germline, CDR1 SGHTS and CDR2 YDEGEE. V lost 2 bases and J lost 3, with 9 bases in between. The CDR3 consists of 13 residues. The DNA for the CDR3 is TGTGCCAGCAGCTTTGGCAGAAGCTACGAGCAGTACTTC. Protein: CASSFGRSYEQYF.

The gene calls are TRBV5-6 and TRBJ2-3; 9 nucleotides agree with TRBD2. Germline CDR1 reads SGHDT; CDR2 reads YYEEEE. This CDR3 region has 16 residues. The V gene end was trimmed by 4 bases and the J gene end by 2 bases; junction bases not matched to a gene: 8. CDR3 region: CASSTPGGRVTDTQYF. The CDR3 bases are TGTGCCAGCAGCACGCCGGGCGGGAGGGTCACAGATACGCAGTATTTT.

The genes are TRBV18 and TRBJ2-3, with a possible D match to TRBD2 (6 bases). Per the germline V gene, CDR1 is KGHSH and CDR2 is LQKENI. This CDR3 region has 16 residues. The ends were cut back, 2 bases at V and 0 bases at J, with 12 bases in the middle. Here the CDR3 reads CASSPLGGRSTDTQYF. The CDR3 DNA follows: TGTGCCAGCTCACCATTGGGGGGACGTAGCACAGATACGCAGTATTTT.

The rearrangement joins TRBV27 to TRBJ2-5, with D perhaps matching TRBD1 (5 bases). V lost 1 base to trimming and J lost 4 bases, with 10 bases between them. This CDR3 has 14 amino acids. Germline V gene sequence: CDR1 MNHEY, CDR2 SMNVEV (reference sequence). CDR3 sequence (DNA): TGTGCCAGCAGTTTATTGGACACGTCAGAGACCCAGTACTTC. As protein: CASSLLDTSETQYF.

The CDR3 DNA follows: TGTGCCAGCAGTGAGACCGGGATCAACCGAGATACGCAGTATTTT. Translation gives CASSETGINRDTQYF. This rearrangement joins TRBV6-1 to TRBJ2-3; D possibly corresponds to TRBD2 (5 bases). The germline V and J ends were trimmed by 3 bases and 5 bases, with 15 bases remaining between them. The CDR3 runs to 15 residues. Per the germline V gene, CDR1 is MNHNS and CDR2 is SASEGT.

This chain joins TRBV7-9 and TRBJ2-7; 7 nucleotides agree with TRBD2. Germline CDR1 reads SEHNR; CDR2 reads FQNEAQ (reference sequence). This CDR3 contains 18 residues. Unmatched junction bases numbered 15, after V lost 1 base and J lost 3 bases. As DNA, the CDR3 is TGTGCCAGCAGCTTAGACGCTACGGTGGCTAGCGGACACTACGAGCAGTACTTC. Its translation is CASSLDATVASGHYEQYF.

A single count supports this clone. This chain uses TRBV7-9 with TRBJ2-3; D unresolved. The CDR3 is made up of 14 amino acids. In germline, CDR1 is SEHNR, CDR2 FQNEAQ (reference sequence). V was shortened by 1 base and J by 4 bases, with 9 bases between the two germline ends. The CDR3 nucleotides read TGTGCCAGCAGCTTAGTTGACGGAGCAGATACGCAGTATTTT. This sequence encodes CASSLVDGADTQYF.

As regards this clone: One end of the junction is discordant with germline, which a read error may explain. V and J are TRBV7-9 and TRBJ2-7; 7 bases align to TRBD1. CDR1 and CDR2 (germline): SEHNR, FQNEAQ (reference sequence). The length of the CDR3 is 12 residues. CDR3 in DNA: TGTTCCAGCAGCTTTACAGGGGACGAGCAGTACTTC. Encoded protein: CSSSFTGDEQYF.

The CDR3 sequence is CASRRERADTQYF. The CDR3 DNA reads TGTGCCAGCAGGAGGGAACGCGCAGATACGCAGTATTTT. The rearrangement links TRBV6-5 to TRBJ2-3, with D possibly matching TRBD2 (5 bases). V lost 6 bases to trimming and J lost 4 bases, with 11 bases between them. The CDR3 consists of 13 residues. Germline V gene sequence: CDR1 MNHEY, CDR2 SVGAGI.

This clone was found a few times. V is TRBV4-1 and J is TRBJ2-7, with TRBD1 identical over 10 bases. V trimming: 5 bases; J trimming: 5 bases; junction bases outside the gene matches: 9. The length of the CDR3 is 15 residues. The germline V gene has CDR1 MGHRA and CDR2 YSYEKL. This CDR3 reads CASSDLGTGEDEQYF. CDR3 in DNA: TGCGCCAGCAGCGATTTAGGGACAGGGGAGGACGAGCAGTACTTC.

This clone was picked up one time. The chain recombines TRBV6-5 with TRBJ2-3; perhaps TRBD1 as D (6 bases). The CDR3 spans 15 residues. Germline values: CDR1 MNHEY, CDR2 SVGAGI. The ends were cut back, 0 bases at V and 5 bases at J, with 12 bases in the middle. The CDR3 protein is CASSYSTGRGDTQYF. In DNA, the CDR3 is TGTGCCAGCAGTTACTCGACAGGTCGTGGAGATACGCAGTATTTT.

This clone appeared a single time. The CDR3 DNA follows: TGTGCCAGCAGCTTAACGGAGGGTGGATCGTACGAGCAGTACTTC. Protein sequence: CASSLTEGGSYEQYF. The rearrangement uses TRBV11-1 and TRBJ2-7; tentatively, D is TRBD2 (6 bases). Per germline, CDR1 SGHAT and CDR2 FQDESV (reference sequence). V lost 2 bases and J lost 4, with 15 bases in between. The CDR3 is made up of 15 amino acids.

The chain joins TRBV19 to TRBJ2-5; 9 nucleotides line up with TRBD1. CDR1 and CDR2 (germline): LNHDA, SQIVND (reference sequence). The trim removed 5 bases at V and 5 bases at J, leaving 9 bases unmatched. This CDR3 region has 15 residues. CDR3 bases: TGTGCCAGTAGTGAGGCGGGACAGGGACGTGAGACCCAGTACTTC. Encoded protein: CASSEAGQGRETQYF.

The genes are TRBV5-4 and TRBJ2-1; D is unresolved. V gave up 3 bases and J gave up 7 bases, with 5 bases separating them. CDR1 is SGHNT and CDR2 is YYREEE in the germline V gene (reference sequence). The CDR3 has 11 residues. For the CDR3, the DNA is TGTGCCAGCAGCTGGGCAAATGAGCAGTTCTTC. Amino acids: CASSWANEQFF. The full variable domain, completed using reference TRBV5-4 and TRBJ2-1, is ETGVTQSPTHLIKTRGQQVTLRCSSQSGHNTVSWYQQALGQGPQFIFQYYREEENGRGNFPPRFSGLQFPNYSSELNVNALELDDSALYLCASSWANEQFFGPGTRLTVL.